The 22 T cell receptor beta chains given below trace back to one sample, sequenced in a study of Japanese encephalitis immunity and Zika vaccine responses. PBMCs were CFSE-labeled and cultured for about 6 days with peptide pools at approximately 0.97 ug/mL each. TCRdb redid the calling of the 5' RACE reads with MiXCR, one entry per CDR3 protein. The repertoire consists of fewer than 400 distinct CDR3 sequences, with 3.1% occurring once and the leading ten covering over 35%. The material sequenced was antigen-activated CD8+ T cells from blood, cultured, taken during a Zika inactivated vaccine study. Receptors were obtained from an adult man who received an inactivated Zika virus vaccine.

This clonotype is medium-sized (0.01 to 0.1%). V is TRBV24-1 and J is TRBJ2-7, with D perhaps being TRBD1 or TRBD2 (5 bases each). The CDR3 has 15 amino acids. CDR1 KGHDR and CDR2 SFDVKD come from the germline V gene. The V gene lost 2 bases and the J gene lost 2 bases, with 12 bases spanning the gap. CDR3 sequence (DNA): TGTGCCACCAGTGATTCCGGGACGACTCCCTACGAGCAGTACTTC. Translated: CATSDSGTTPYEQYF.

This clonotype is large within its sample. V is TRBV28 and J is TRBJ2-7; D perhaps matches TRBD1 (6 bases). This CDR3 is 13 amino acids long. Germline-derived CDR1 and CDR2 are MDHEN and SYDVKM. Trimming shortened V by 11 bases and J by 0 bases, and 14 bases separated the two germline ends. The DNA for the CDR3 is TGTGCCGCTGGGACACCAAACTCCTACGAGCAGTACTTC. Amino acid sequence: CAAGTPNSYEQYF.

This clonotype is hyperexpanded (1% or more) by share. At one end the junction does not follow the germline gene, possibly because of a read error. The CDR3 here is CASSAPPDDTQYF. The CDR3 nucleotides read TGTGCCAGCTCAGCACCCCCGGATGATACGCAGTATTTT. The chain uses TRBV18 and TRBJ2-3; D gene uncertain. Germline values: CDR1 KGHSH, CDR2 LQKENI. The CDR3 has 13 residues.

In its sample, this clonotype ranks as medium-sized (0.01 to 0.1%). V usage is TRBV6-1 and J usage is TRBJ1-5; maybe TRBD1 (6 bases). Between the trimmed V and J ends, which lost 4 bases and 9 bases, there was a span of 19 bases. CDR3 length: 15 amino acids. Looked up from germline, CDR1 is MNHNS and CDR2 is SASEGT. The DNA of the CDR3 is TGTGCCAGCAGTGGTAGGACAGAGCCAGCGGGGCCCCAGCATTTT. Its translation: CASSGRTEPAGPQHF.

CDR3 nucleotides: TGTGCCTGGAGTACCACAGATACGCAGTATTTT. This sequence encodes CAWSTTDTQYF. V and J are TRBV30 and TRBJ2-3; D gene unclear. This CDR3 is 11 amino acids long. V gave up 2 bases and J gave up 2 bases, with 2 bases separating them. Germline lookup yields CDR1 GTSNPN and CDR2 SVGIG (reference sequence).

In its sample, this clonotype is large. V and J are TRBV6-5 and TRBJ2-2; 12 bases are shared with TRBD2. J gave up 3 bases and V 6 bases, and 2 bases lay outside the gene matches. From germline, CDR1 is MNHEY and CDR2 SVGAGI. CDR3 size: 15 residues. CDR3 region: CASRRLAGDTGELFF. The CDR3 DNA follows: TGTGCCAGCAGACGACTAGCGGGGGACACCGGGGAGCTGTTTTTT.

By frequency in the sample, this clonotype is medium-sized (0.01 to 0.1%). This chain links TRBV6-6 with TRBJ2-7; the D gene is possibly TRBD2 (6 bases). Trimming left V 6 bases short and J 1 base short, with 13 bases between. The CDR3 has 14 amino acids. The germline V gene encodes CDR1 MNHNY and CDR2 SVGAGI (reference sequence). Written as DNA, the CDR3 is TGTGCCAGCAGCTCCGTTGCGGGATCCTACGAGCAGTACTTC. Translation: CASSSVAGSYEQYF.

This clonotype is labeled as medium-sized (0.01 to 0.1%). This chain joins TRBV10-2 and TRBJ1-1, with 7 bases fitting TRBD1. The CDR3 has 13 amino acids. The germline CDR1 and CDR2 sequences are WSHSY and SAAADI. V lost 4 bases and J lost 1; bases outside the gene matches: 0. The CDR3 DNA follows: TGCGCCAGCAGTGGACAGGGGAACACTGAAGCTTTCTTT. Amino acids: CASSGQGNTEAFF.

This clonotype was counted only a few times. V usage is TRBV6-1 and J usage is TRBJ2-1, with 10 bases that match TRBD2. J lost 6 bases, V lost 6 bases, and 14 bases had no gene match. The CDR3 totals 17 residues. The germline gives CDR1 MNHNS, CDR2 SASEGT. The CDR3: CASRRNTAGGPGNEQFF. The CDR3 nucleotides are TGTGCCAGCAGGAGAAATACAGCGGGGGGGCCAGGCAATGAGCAGTTCTTC.

Within the sample, this clonotype is large. The chain is built from TRBV10-3 and TRBJ2-7; tentatively, D is TRBD1 (5 bases). V was cut by 7 bases and J by 0 bases, with 10 bases left in between. CDR1 ENHRY and CDR2 SYGVKD come from the germline V gene. The CDR3 has 13 amino acids. DNA of the CDR3: TGTGCCATCAACGTGGACAACTCCTACGAGCAGTACTTC. Protein sequence: CAINVDNSYEQYF.

This clonotype is judged large (0.1 to 1%). The CDR3 loop is CSVGQGNGYEQYF. The DNA for the CDR3 is TGCAGCGTTGGACAGGGTAATGGCTACGAGCAGTACTTC. The chain recombines TRBV29-1 with TRBJ2-7; 7 bases agree with TRBD1. The ends lost 4 bases at V and 3 bases at J; junction bases unmatched: 6. CDR3 length: 13 residues. The V gene's germline CDR1 is SQVTM and CDR2 ANQGSEA.

By sample fraction, this clonotype is hyperexpanded. This chain joins TRBV10-3 and TRBJ2-6, with D unclear. This CDR3 region has 18 residues. Germline V gives CDR1 ENHRY, CDR2 SYGVKD. V shed 4 bases and J shed 0 bases, with 16 bases lying between them. CDR3 sequence reads: CAISVSSVQSSGANVLTF. The CDR3, as DNA: TGTGCCATCAGTGTTAGCTCCGTACAGAGCTCTGGGGCCAACGTCCTGACTTTC.

The rearrangement uses TRBV25-1 and TRBJ2-7; TRBD2 matches at 10 bases. The germline V gene has CDR1 MGHDK and CDR2 SYGVNS. The V segment lost 3 bases and the J segment 5 bases; nucleotides outside the gene matches: 4. The CDR3 runs to 14 residues. The chain's CDR3 is CASSDLGLANEQYF. The CDR3 DNA reads TGTGCCAGCAGTGACCTGGGACTAGCGAACGAGCAGTACTTC.

In its sample, this clonotype ranks as large. The chain combines TRBV10-3 with TRBJ1-1, with 7 bases aligning to TRBD1. Germline V gene data show CDR1 as ENHRY and CDR2 as SYGVKD. The CDR3 consists of 13 residues. V trimming: 4 bases; J trimming: 7 bases; junction bases outside the gene matches: 6. CDR3 protein: CAISVTGVGEAFF. The CDR3 region has the DNA TGTGCCATCAGTGTTACAGGGGTCGGTGAAGCTTTCTTT.

Within the sample, this clonotype is large (0.1 to 1%). J is TRBJ1-1 and V is TRBV27; no definite D call. Per the germline V gene, CDR1 is MNHEY and CDR2 is SMNVEV (reference sequence). The CDR3 is made up of 14 amino acids. The germline V and J ends were trimmed by 8 bases and 4 bases, with 17 bases remaining between them. The CDR3 here is CASGQGLGSTEAFF. The CDR3 region has the DNA TGTGCCAGCGGGCAAGGGTTGGGGAGCACTGAAGCTTTCTTT.

In this sample, this clonotype is medium-sized. The chain recombines TRBV3-1 with TRBJ2-7; tentatively, D is TRBD1 (6 bases). This CDR3 is 14 amino acids long. The V gene lost 0 bases and the J gene lost 4 bases, with 10 bases spanning the gap. Germline assignment: CDR1 LGHDT and CDR2 YNNKEL (reference sequence). CDR3 coding DNA: TGTGCCAGCAGCCAAGATATAGGGGGATACGAGCAGTACTTC. This codes for CASSQDIGGYEQYF.

This clonotype has just a few counts. The CDR3 DNA reads TGTGCCAGCAGTGAGGCCGGGACAGGGGGTTACGAGCAGTACTTC. Translation gives CASSEAGTGGYEQYF. The rearrangement joins TRBV6-1 to TRBJ2-7, with 11 bases identical to TRBD1. This CDR3 comprises 15 residues. The V gene end was trimmed by 3 bases and the J gene end by 4 bases; junction bases not matched to a gene: 5. Germline CDR1 is MNHNS and CDR2 is SASEGT.

By sample fraction, this clonotype is large. The rearrangement links TRBV29-1 to TRBJ2-7; D gene ambiguous. The germline CDR1 and CDR2 sequences are SQVTM and ANQGSEA. Trimming pared 4 bases from V and 0 bases from J, leaving 10 bases between. This CDR3 comprises 13 residues. The CDR3 DNA follows: TGCAGCGTTGGGGTGGGGAACTCCTACGAGCAGTACTTC. Protein sequence: CSVGVGNSYEQYF.

By share, this clonotype counts as medium-sized. The chain has TRBV24-1 and TRBJ2-3; D uncertain. CDR1 and CDR2 from the germline V gene are KGHDR and SFDVKD. Trimming removed 7 bases at V and 0 bases at J, with 10 bases between. There are 14 residues in the CDR3. CDR3 residues: CATSGSPSTDTQYF. The CDR3, as DNA: TGTGCCACCAGCGGGTCGCCTAGCACAGATACGCAGTATTTT.

In its sample, this clonotype was seen a few times. V is TRBV30 and J is TRBJ1-1, with 8 nucleotides matching TRBD1. From germline, CDR1 is GTSNPN and CDR2 SVGIG (reference sequence). Trimming removed 7 bases from V and 10 bases from J; junction bases left unmatched: 14. This CDR3 is built from 13 residues. The CDR3 loop reads CALQLSDDRGAFF. The CDR3 DNA reads TGTGCCTTACAACTATCCGACGACAGGGGAGCTTTCTTT.

This clonotype is medium-sized by share. CDR3 coding DNA: TGTGCCAGTAATCAGGGGGGTTTGGGGAAGACCACTGAAGCTTTCTTT. This codes for CASNQGGLGKTTEAFF. The genes are TRBV12-3 or TRBV12-4 and TRBJ1-1; 7 nucleotides agree with TRBD1. The V and J ends lost 9 bases and 4 bases, in that order; junction bases with no gene match: 17. This CDR3 spans 16 amino acids.

The chain joins TRBV12-3 or TRBV12-4 to TRBJ2-1; D unresolved. With 3 bases removed from V and 7 bases from J, the gap between germline ends came to 13 bases. The CDR3 runs 14 residues. This chain's CDR3 is CASSFFFDGNEQFF. Written as DNA, the CDR3 is TGTGCCAGCAGTTTTTTTTTTGATGGGAATGAGCAGTTCTTC.